This T cell receptor (beta chain) was recorded in a study of neoadjuvant anti-PD-1 for oral cavity cancer. Across the whole study: Nivolumab at 3 mg/kg was mostly given biweekly, three to four doses, pre-surgery.

With respect to this clone: Its antigen is undetermined.

These newly diagnosed stage II-IVA oral cavity squamous cell carcinoma patients had no prior systemic or radiation treatment. Assay used: immunoSEQ multiplex PCR; TCRdb lists only in-frame clones, some missing. The repertoire holds approximately 13,000 clones, with about 65% as singletons. General observations from the study: Treg/Th17 ratio rose with pretreatment blood and fell with post-treatment tumor TCRbeta clonality. PBMC Gini-index clonality exceeded responders' in non-responders post-nivolumab.

The sample consisted of PBMCs, taken before nivolumab (anti-PD-1) treatment. The origin of this receptor is a person between 35 and 79 years old with oral cavity squamous cell carcinoma.

This CDR3 reads CASSLTRFLNEQFF. The CDR3 DNA sequence: TGCGCCAGCAGCTTGACCAGGTTCCTCAATGAGCAGTTCTTC. The chain has TRBV5-1 and TRBJ2-1; D is ambiguous. V was clipped by 1 base and J by 6 bases, with 11 bases between them. CDR3 length equals 14 residues. Per germline, CDR1 SGHRS and CDR2 YFSETQ.